The 6 T cell receptor beta chains below were found in one sample sequenced in a study of T cells expressing NK-cell markers. Following a re-call of the 5' RACE reads, TCRdb has one entry per CDR3 protein and lacks DNA. Recorded for this sample: 200,000 to 300,000 distinct CDR3 sequences. Material: blood T cells: a sorted CD56 or NKG2C T cell subset, CD4+ or CD8+ T cells, or bulk PBMC T cells (not recorded which). The source of these receptors is a woman aged 18-70 years in good health.

The chain is built from TRBV9 and TRBJ2-3; the D call from TCRdb, TRBD1, cannot be confirmed without DNA. Per the germline V gene, CDR1 is SGDLS and CDR2 is YYNGEE. The CDR3 is made up of 16 amino acids. CDR3 region: CASSDSGTGVADTQYF.

The chain links TRBV12-3 or TRBV12-4 to TRBJ2-7; TCRdb's assignment of TRBD1 cannot be checked, as there is no DNA. This CDR3 has 15 residues. CDR3: CASSFRGQGPYEQYF.

The chain uses TRBV5-1 and TRBJ2-7; TCRdb gives TRBD2 as the D gene, but with no DNA this cannot be confirmed. Germline loops: CDR1 SGHRS, CDR2 YFSETQ. The CDR3 spans 16 residues. CDR3 loop: CASSSRTSGITYEQYF.

V usage is TRBV27 and J usage is TRBJ2-2; as DNA is missing, the TRBD1 call by TCRdb cannot be tested. Germline CDR1 reads MNHEY; CDR2 reads SMNVEV (reference sequence). This CDR3 is 15 amino acids long. CDR3 sequence reads: CASSWVNRGRLELFF.

V gene TRBV12-3 or TRBV12-4 combines with J gene TRBJ2-1; TCRdb names TRBD2, which stays unverified in the absence of DNA. CDR3 length equals 19 residues. The CDR3 here is CASSPHRRGLAVGGNEQFF.

The chain uses TRBV7-2 and TRBJ1-6; TCRdb designates TRBD1, a call that cannot be tested without DNA. Germline V gene sequence: CDR1 SGHTA, CDR2 FQGNSA. CDR3 length: 19 amino acids. This CDR3 is CASSLSPTGASSYNSPLHF.